The 5 T cell receptor beta chains below come from one sample, sequenced in a study of T cells in Graves' hyperthyroidism and ophthalmopathy. RNA transcripts provided the source from which TCR beta CDR3 regions were amplified. With the HTBI primer set, the TCR CDR3 went through a first round of RT-PCR. TCRdb re-called the multiplex PCR reads with MiXCR, one entry per CDR3 protein. The sample includes 490,000 or so distinct CDR3 sequences, roughly 22% of them seen just once. The sequenced sample was blood. The receptors here all came from a woman in her 70s with Graves' ophthalmopathy.

The chain employs TRBV7-2 and TRBJ1-2; 9 bases line up with TRBD1. The V segment lost 2 bases and the J segment 7 bases; nucleotides outside the gene matches: 14. The CDR3 spans 17 residues. Per germline, CDR1 SGHTA and CDR2 FQGNSA. The CDR3, as DNA: TGTGCCAGCAGCTTAAAGGGACTCGGGACAGGGCTTTCTGGCTACACCTTC. This codes for CASSLKGLGTGLSGYTF.

The chain is built from TRBV6-1 and TRBJ2-7; possible D gene TRBD1, 5 bases. Germline V CDR1 and CDR2: MNHNS, SASEGT. This CDR3 is built from 12 residues. The V end lost 7 bases, the J end lost 3 bases, and 10 bases lay between the germline ends. The CDR3 region has the DNA TGTGCCAGCAATACAGGTTACTACGAGCAGTACTTC. This gives the protein CASNTGYYEQYF.

This clonotype was counted a few times. The chain links TRBV10-1 to TRBJ2-7, with 8 bases lining up with TRBD1. Germline-derived CDR1 and CDR2 are WNHNN and SYGVQD (reference sequence). V was pared by 6 bases and J by 2 bases, with 15 bases of the junction left unmatched. This CDR3 spans 17 amino acids. CDR3 DNA: TGCGCCAGCAGCCAAGTGGACCTCCGGACAGGGACCTACGAGCAGTACTTC. Translated, it gives CASSQVDLRTGTYEQYF.

The chain employs TRBV7-3 and TRBJ2-3, with 10 bases that match TRBD1. V trimming: 4 bases; J trimming: 4 bases; junction bases outside the gene matches: 14. Germline CDR1 is SGHTA and CDR2 is FQGTGA. The CDR3 runs to 18 residues. The CDR3 DNA reads as TGTGCCAGCAGCTCTATCCCTCCGACAGGGGGCGCGGCAGATACGCAGTATTTT. Encoded protein: CASSSIPPTGGAADTQYF. The variable domain in full, with the rest retrieved from reference TRBV7-3 and TRBJ2-3, is GAGVSQTPSNKVTEKGKYVELRCDPISGHTALYWYRQSLGQGPEFLIYFQGTGAADDSGLPNDRFFAVRPEGSVSTLKIQRTERGDSAVYLCASSSIPPTGGAADTQYFGPGTRLTVL.

In its sample, this clonotype was seen many times. CDR3 residues: CASSRLRRISYNEQFF. The CDR3 region has the DNA TGTGCCAGTAGTCGGTTGCGTAGAATCTCCTACAATGAGCAGTTCTTC. This rearrangement joins TRBV19 to TRBJ2-1, with D unresolved. V gave up 5 bases and J gave up 0 bases, with 14 bases separating them. CDR1 LNHDA and CDR2 SQIVND come from the germline V gene (reference sequence). The CDR3 covers 16 residues.